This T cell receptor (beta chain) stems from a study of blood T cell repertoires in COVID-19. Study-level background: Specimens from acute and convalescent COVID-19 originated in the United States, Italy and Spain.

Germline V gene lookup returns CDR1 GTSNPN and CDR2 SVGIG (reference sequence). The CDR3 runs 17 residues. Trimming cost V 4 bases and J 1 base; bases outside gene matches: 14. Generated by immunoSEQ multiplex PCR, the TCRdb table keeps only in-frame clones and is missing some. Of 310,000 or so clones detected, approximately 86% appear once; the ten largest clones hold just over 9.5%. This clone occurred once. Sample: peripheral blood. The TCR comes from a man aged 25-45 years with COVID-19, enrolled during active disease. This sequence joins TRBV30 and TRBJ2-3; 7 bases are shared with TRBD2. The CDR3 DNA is TGTGCCTGGAACTTGGGCGGGAGTGTACGAGGCACAGATACGCAGTATTTT. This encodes CAWNLGGSVRGTDTQYF.